Here is one T cell receptor beta chain with its context. The antigen it recognizes is unknown. The cohort was made up of hundreds of healthy bone marrow donors. At the time of sampling, every cohort member was nominally healthy, though immune exposures that went unrecorded were likely present. The donor tested CMV seronegative, placing the donor among the 350 or so seronegative members of the cohort. Every donor gave a peripheral blood sample, and the peripheral blood mononuclear cells from that sample were used for TCR beta sequencing. Genomic DNA was extracted from the blood cell samples with the Qiagen DNeasy Blood Extraction Kit. These data come from a study of cytomegalovirus exposure and HLA in healthy donors (dated by TCRdb to about 2017). In terms of the full investigation: In an earlier analysis of around 540 of the donors, less than 350 Gb of sequence data and 95 million to 130 million unique TCR beta sequences from 150 million to 200 million T cells were reported. An early release covering roughly 600 HLA-typed donors comprised about 310 gigabases of sequencing data and roughly 86 million unique TCR sequences. Among the roughly 400 genotyped donors, more than 70% belonged to the genetic ancestry cluster associated with self-reported Caucasian donors. The study aimed to test whether signatures of past pathogen exposure could be identified by cataloging public T cell receptors. The study used immunosequencing to profile the T cell repertoires of approximately 630 subjects and linked those repertoires to cytomegalovirus serostatus. A separate validation cohort of 100 to 150 different subjects was used in addition to the approximately 700-subject first cohort. To predict cytomegalovirus infection status, the study brought together high-throughput TCR immunosequencing, statistical association of individual TCRs with disease status, and machine learning. To study patterns of TCR occurrence, a later analysis re-analyzed previously published TCR beta repertoires from around 660 donors and added high-resolution HLA genotyping. Rather than using new phenotypic data, the later analysis identified candidate immune exposures from TCR beta sequences and from how often those sequences occurred across donors. An earlier analysis of around 640 of the donors used high-throughput TCR beta sequencing to judge whether each TCR beta V gene segment behaved as functional or pseudogenic. Alongside the repertoire data, information on donor age, sex, ethnicity and CMV serostatus was compiled. Genome-wide SNP genotypes for about 65% of the 666 donors were used in a later genetic analysis, which treated that subset as a discovery cohort. All discovery cohort repertoires had been generated on a single sequencing platform. Class I and class II HLA loci were covered by the typing at four-digit resolution. The number of donors typed differed by locus, with about 629-640 for A, B, C, DRB1 and DQB1, approximately 500 for DQA1, over 600 for DPA1, and 472 for DPB1. Roughly five DR-DQ haplotypes were handled as single units for association and clustering because linkage in the cohort was strong. Among approximately 370 genotyped donors of the cohort, an average of roughly 230,000 unique TCR beta nucleotide sequences was sequenced per donor, of which about 18% were non-productive.

The method behind the library was the immunoSEQ multiplex PCR assay. The multiplex PCR relied on a mix of 60 forward primers for TCR Vbeta segments and 13 reverse primers for TCR Jbeta segments. Amplification of the CDR3 region of rearranged TCR beta genes was performed with a multiplex PCR assay on genomic DNA. The amplified TCR beta libraries were sequenced on the Illumina HiSeq System as 87-base-pair reads. The authors processed their data as follows. Across the 666 repertoires, a later analysis counted around 80 million unique TCR beta chains, roughly 11 million of which were shared by at least two donors. Raw reads were error-corrected and collapsed into unique sequences with a nearest-neighbor algorithm that merged closely related sequences to remove PCR and sequencing errors. CDR3 sequences were aligned to IMGT reference sequences to assign V, D and J gene segments. Each retained sequence needed at least a six-nucleotide match to both a V gene segment and a J gene segment. A rearrangement counted as productive if the CDR3 had no stop codons and remained in frame with V and J, and every other rearrangement counted as non-productive. CDR3 was defined according to IMGT convention as the region running from the second conserved V-encoded cysteine to the conserved J-encoded phenylalanine. The earlier analysis of 550 to 650 of the donors excluded any sequence lacking an unambiguous match to a single V gene segment. An earlier analysis of some 610 of the donors called V segments functional above 56.7% productive rearrangements and segregating when the between-donor standard deviation exceeded 5%. A statistical classification framework was developed to diagnose cytomegalovirus status using the catalog of TCR beta chain sequences. V and J gene assignment, in a later analysis, came from comparing TCR nucleotide sequences with IMGT/GENE-DB human TR gene sequences. A later analysis assigned CDR3 sequences and most-parsimonious VDJ recombination scenarios with the TCRdist pipeline. In a later analysis, each TCR beta chain was defined by its CDR3 amino acid sequence together with its V-gene family, and reads lacking a unique V-gene family were excluded. As a way to deal with suspected cross-contamination and a sequencing artifact, a later analysis dropped over 550 nucleotide sequences that were highly shared and had low generation probability. A later analysis calculated a clonal expansion index for each public chain from normalized within-repertoire ranks of inferred template counts. In a later analysis, generation probabilities were computed with a VDJ recombination model fitted to out-of-frame rearrangements, and the resulting probabilities were checked against IGoR. Hypergeometric tests were used in a later analysis to score TCR-TCR, TCR-HLA and TCR-CMV co-occurrence, with a repertoire-size bias correction applied to the TCR pairs. A later analysis estimated false discovery rates by permuting HLA or CMV assignments 20 times. In a later analysis, co-occurring TCRs were grouped using DBSCAN, with TCRdist sequence similarity added in when clustering inside HLA-allele-positive subsets. For co-occurrence clustering, repertoires with fewer than 30,000 or more than 120,000 public chains were excluded, along with 5 or 6 repertoires with anomalous nucleotide sharing. TCRdb stores this immuneACCESS table with in-frame sequences only. Part of the clones is absent; in the studies checked, under half of the shortfall reflects unresolved V genes, and no reason is known for the rest. The V and J calls and the clone size are those of that table, but D and trimming were determined from the DNA. The sample's own table lists about 170,000 clones. About 1.2% of the sample is in the top ten clones.

Beyond this particular receptor, the publication reports: Because HLA typing was unavailable for some donors at each locus, only the typed subset was used in association tests. In a later analysis, HLA-associated TCR beta chains were found to be more clonally expanded and to have lower generation probabilities than equally common non-associated chains. The classifier was reported to diagnose cytomegalovirus status with high specificity and sensitivity in both the original and validation cohorts. When HLA alleles, especially DR and DQ, strongly co-occurred, TCR associations were difficult to assign to individual alleles. In a later analysis, most CMV-associated TCR beta chains were found to appear HLA-restricted, with HLA associations seemingly driven largely by CMV exposure. The authors suggested that the approach could potentially be extended to other disease states and immunological phenotypes. Presence/absence analyses assumed roughly uniform sequencing depth across donors, an assumption that may not hold. In vitro tests confirmed that a few of the cytomegalovirus-associated TCR beta chains recognize cytomegalovirus antigens. Several of the top co-occurrence clusters appeared to be linked to parvovirus B19, influenza, CMV and Epstein-Barr virus, according to a later analysis. For the cohort, immune exposure information was limited to CMV serostatus. A further reported finding was that TCR beta sequences accurately predicted the HLA-A and HLA-B alleles for most subjects in the first cohort. This cohort had only TCR beta chains sequenced, and the lack of alpha or paired-chain data limited which features could be detected. At a false discovery rate of 0.05, a later analysis linked under 20,000 TCR beta sequences to specific HLA alleles. V-gene and J-gene trimming of TCR beta chains was associated with a missense DCLRE1C variant in a later genetic analysis, and the association was replicated in an independent cohort. The study gave a list of 150 to 200 TCR beta chains associated with cytomegalovirus. Linkage disequilibrium might explain the correlated functional status among segregating V segments, but an unknown experimental factor could not be ruled out. Across donors, most TCR sequences were observed very rarely, whereas some public TCRs were present in many individuals. A group of highly shared sequence variants was considered likely to be a technical artifact of the sequencing pipeline. About 17 rarely observed V segments, including chromosome 9 orphons, were excluded from the earlier analysis of approximately 500 of the donors because counts were too low. In an earlier analysis of about 600 of the donors, most TCR beta V segments appeared in productive rearrangements about 87% or about 30% of the time, broadly matching IMGT annotations. According to a later genetic analysis, donors in an Asian-associated ancestry cluster had fewer N-insertions in productive TCRs than the approximately 690-donor mean. A later analysis found that TCR association rates varied across HLA loci, with DRB1 alleles showing the most associated TCRs and HLA-C alleles the fewest.

This TCR was recovered from a woman aged 55-69 years in good health and CMV-seronegative. Sequenced material: PBMCs.

DNA sequence: TGTGCCAGCAGTTACCCCCTTAATGAGGGAAACTACGAGCAGTACTTC. It translates to CASSYPLNEGNYEQYF. This chain joins TRBV6-6 to TRBJ2-7; a tentative D call is TRBD2 (5 bases match). Sequences MNHNY (CDR1) and SVGAGI (CDR2) are obtained from the germline V gene (reference sequence). Between the V and J ends, shortened by 2 bases and 3 bases respectively, the junction contains 17 bases. From the cysteine up to the phenylalanine, the CDR3 has a length of 16 residues. The only DNA kept is the CDR3, 48 bases in frame from the first base.